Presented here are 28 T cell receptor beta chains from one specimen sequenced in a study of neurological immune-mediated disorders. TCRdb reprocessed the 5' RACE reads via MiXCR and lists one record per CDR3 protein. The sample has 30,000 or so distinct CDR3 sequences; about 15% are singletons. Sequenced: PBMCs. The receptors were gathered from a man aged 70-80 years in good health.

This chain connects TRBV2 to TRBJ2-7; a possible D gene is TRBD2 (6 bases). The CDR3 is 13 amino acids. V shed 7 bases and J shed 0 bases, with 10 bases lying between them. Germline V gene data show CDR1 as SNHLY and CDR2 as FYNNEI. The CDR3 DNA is TGTGCCAGCAATACCGGGAGCTCCTACGAGCAGTACTTC. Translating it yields CASNTGSSYEQYF.

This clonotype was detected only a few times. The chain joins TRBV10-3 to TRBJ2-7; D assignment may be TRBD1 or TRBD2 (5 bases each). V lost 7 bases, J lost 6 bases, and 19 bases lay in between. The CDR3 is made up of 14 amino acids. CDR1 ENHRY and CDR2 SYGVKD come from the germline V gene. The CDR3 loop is CAINRDREGAEQYF. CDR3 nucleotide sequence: TGTGCCATCAACCGGGACCGCGAGGGCGCCGAGCAGTACTTC.

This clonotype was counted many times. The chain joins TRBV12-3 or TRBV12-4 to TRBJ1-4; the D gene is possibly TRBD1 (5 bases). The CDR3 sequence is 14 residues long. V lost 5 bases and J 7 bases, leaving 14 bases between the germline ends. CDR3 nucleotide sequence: TGTGCCAGCAGTATCGGGGGGGACGGTGAAAAACTGTTTTTT. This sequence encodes CASSIGGDGEKLFF.

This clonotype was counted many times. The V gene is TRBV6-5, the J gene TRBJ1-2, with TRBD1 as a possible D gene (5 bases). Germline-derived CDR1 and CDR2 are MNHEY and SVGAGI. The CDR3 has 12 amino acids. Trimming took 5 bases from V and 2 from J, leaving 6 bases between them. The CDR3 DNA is TGTGCCAGCAGTCCAGGGAACTATGGCTACACCTTC. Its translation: CASSPGNYGYTF.

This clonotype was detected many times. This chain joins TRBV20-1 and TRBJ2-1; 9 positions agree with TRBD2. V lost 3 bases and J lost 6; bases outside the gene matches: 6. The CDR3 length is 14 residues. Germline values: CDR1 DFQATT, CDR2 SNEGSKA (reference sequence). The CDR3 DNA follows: TGCAGTGCTAGGGTAGCGGGGGCCCTCAATGAGCAGTTCTTC. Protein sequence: CSARVAGALNEQFF.

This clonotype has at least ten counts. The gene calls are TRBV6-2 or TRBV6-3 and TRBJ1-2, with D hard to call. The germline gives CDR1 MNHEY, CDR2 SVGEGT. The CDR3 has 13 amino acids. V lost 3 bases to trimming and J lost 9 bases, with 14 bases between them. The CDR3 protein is CASSYSTPRSYTF. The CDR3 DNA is TGTGCCAGCAGTTATTCGACGCCCCGAAGCTACACCTTC.

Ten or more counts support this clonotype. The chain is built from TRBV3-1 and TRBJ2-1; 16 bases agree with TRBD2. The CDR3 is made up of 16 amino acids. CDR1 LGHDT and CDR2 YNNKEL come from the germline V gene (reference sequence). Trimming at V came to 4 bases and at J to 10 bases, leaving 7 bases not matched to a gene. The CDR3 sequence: CASSPLPGLAGGEQFF. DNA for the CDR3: TGTGCCAGCAGCCCTTTACCGGGACTAGCGGGGGGGGAGCAGTTCTTC.

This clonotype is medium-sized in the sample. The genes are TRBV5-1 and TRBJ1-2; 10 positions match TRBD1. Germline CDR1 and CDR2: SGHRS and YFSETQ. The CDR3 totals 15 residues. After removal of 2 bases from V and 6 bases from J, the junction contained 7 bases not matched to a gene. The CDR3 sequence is CASSFRQGAYDGYTF. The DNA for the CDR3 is TGCGCCAGCAGCTTCCGACAGGGGGCTTATGATGGCTACACCTTC.

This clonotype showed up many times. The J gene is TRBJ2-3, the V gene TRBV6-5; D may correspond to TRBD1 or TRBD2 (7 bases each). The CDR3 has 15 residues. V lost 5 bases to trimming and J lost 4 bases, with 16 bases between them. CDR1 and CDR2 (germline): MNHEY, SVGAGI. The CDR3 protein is CASSQRDSIADTQYF. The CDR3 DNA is TGTGCCAGCAGTCAGCGGGACAGCATCGCAGATACGCAGTATTTT.

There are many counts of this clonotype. The CDR3: CASSPQVGYYNEQFF. Here the CDR3 DNA reads TGCGCCAGCAGCCCACAGGTGGGGTACTACAATGAGCAGTTCTTC. The chain has TRBV5-1 and TRBJ2-1, with a tentative D call TRBD1 (5 bases). V dropped 4 bases and J dropped 3 bases, with 14 bases sitting between them. Germline CDR1 reads SGHRS; CDR2 reads YFSETQ. The CDR3 loop spans 15 amino acids.

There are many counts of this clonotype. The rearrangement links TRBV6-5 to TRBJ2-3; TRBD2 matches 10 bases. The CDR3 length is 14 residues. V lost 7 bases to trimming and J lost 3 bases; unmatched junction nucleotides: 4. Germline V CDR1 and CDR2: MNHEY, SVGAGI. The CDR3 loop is CASMIAGGTDTQYF. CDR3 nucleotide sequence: TGTGCCAGCATGATAGCGGGGGGAACAGATACGCAGTATTTT.

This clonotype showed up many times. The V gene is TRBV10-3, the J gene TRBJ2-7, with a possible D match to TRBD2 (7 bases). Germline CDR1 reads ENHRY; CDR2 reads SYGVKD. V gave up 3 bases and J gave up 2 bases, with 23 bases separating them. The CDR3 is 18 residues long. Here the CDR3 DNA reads TGTGCCATCAGTGATCTCGGGGGGCAGGGTAGTTCCCCCTACGAGCAGTACTTC. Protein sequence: CAISDLGGQGSSPYEQYF.

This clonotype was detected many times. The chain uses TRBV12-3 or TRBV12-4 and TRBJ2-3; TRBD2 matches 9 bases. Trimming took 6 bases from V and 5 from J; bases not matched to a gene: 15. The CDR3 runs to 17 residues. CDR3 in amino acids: CASSLMASGVGGDTQYF. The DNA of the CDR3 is TGTGCCAGCAGCCTCATGGCTAGCGGGGTTGGAGGAGATACGCAGTATTTT.

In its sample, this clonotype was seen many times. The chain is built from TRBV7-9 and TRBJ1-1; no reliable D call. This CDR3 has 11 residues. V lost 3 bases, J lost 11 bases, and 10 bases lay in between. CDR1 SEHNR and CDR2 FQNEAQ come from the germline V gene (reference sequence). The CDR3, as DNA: TGTGCCAGCAGCTTCGACCATTACGCTTTCTTT. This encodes CASSFDHYAFF.

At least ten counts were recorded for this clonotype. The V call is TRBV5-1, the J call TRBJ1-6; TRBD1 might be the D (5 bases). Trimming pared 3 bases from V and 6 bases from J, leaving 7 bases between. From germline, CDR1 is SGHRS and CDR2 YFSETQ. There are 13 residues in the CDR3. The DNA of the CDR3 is TGCGCCAGCAGCTCCGGGGCTAATTCACCCCTCCACTTT. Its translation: CASSSGANSPLHF.

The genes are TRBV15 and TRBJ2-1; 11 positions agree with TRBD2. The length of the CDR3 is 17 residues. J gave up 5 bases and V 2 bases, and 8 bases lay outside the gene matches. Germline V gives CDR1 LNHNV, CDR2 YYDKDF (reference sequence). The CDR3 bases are TGTGCCACCAGCAGACGGGAGGGACTAGCGGCCCACAATGAGCAGTTCTTC. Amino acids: CATSRREGLAAHNEQFF.

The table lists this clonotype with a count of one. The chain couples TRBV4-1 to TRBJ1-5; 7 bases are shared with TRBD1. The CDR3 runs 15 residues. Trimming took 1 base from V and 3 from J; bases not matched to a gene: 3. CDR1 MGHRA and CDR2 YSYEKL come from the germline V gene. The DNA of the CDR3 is TGCGCCAGCAGCCAAGCCGACAGGGACAATCAGCCCCAGCATTTT. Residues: CASSQADRDNQPQHF.

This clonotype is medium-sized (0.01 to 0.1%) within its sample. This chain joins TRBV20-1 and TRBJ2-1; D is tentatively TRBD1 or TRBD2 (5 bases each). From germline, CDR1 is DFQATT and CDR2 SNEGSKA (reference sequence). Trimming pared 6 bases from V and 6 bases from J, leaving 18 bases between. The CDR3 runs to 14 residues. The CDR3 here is CSATQGALFNEQFF. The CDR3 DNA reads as TGCAGTGCCACTCAGGGAGCCCTATTCAATGAGCAGTTCTTC.

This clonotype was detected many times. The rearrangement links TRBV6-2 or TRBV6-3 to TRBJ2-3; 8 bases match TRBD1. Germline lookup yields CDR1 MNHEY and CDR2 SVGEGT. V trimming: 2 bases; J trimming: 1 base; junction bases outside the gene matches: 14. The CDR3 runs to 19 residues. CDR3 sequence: CASSYLSRGRLGGTDTQYF. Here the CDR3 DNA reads TGTGCCAGCAGTTACCTGTCCAGGGGGCGCTTGGGGGGCACAGATACGCAGTATTTT.

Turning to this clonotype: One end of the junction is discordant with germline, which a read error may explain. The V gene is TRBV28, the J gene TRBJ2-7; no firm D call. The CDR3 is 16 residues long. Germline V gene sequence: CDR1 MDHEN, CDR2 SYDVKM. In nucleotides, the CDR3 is TGTGCCAGCAGTTTTCTTTCCCGGGCGGAAATCGACGAGCTGTACTTC. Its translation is CASSFLSRAEIDELYF.

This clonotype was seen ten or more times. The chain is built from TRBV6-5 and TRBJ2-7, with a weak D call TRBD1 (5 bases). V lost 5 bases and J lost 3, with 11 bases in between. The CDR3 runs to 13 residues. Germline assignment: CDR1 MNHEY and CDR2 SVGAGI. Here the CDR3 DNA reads TGTGCCAGCAGTACGACAGTTCACTACGAGCAGTACTTC. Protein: CASSTTVHYEQYF.

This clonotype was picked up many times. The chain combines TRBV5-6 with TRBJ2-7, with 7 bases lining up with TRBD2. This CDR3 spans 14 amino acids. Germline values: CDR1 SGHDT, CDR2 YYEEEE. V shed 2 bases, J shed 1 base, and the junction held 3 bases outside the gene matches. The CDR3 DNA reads TGTGCCAGCAGCTTAGGTAGCGGGTCCTACGAGCAGTACTTC. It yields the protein CASSLGSGSYEQYF. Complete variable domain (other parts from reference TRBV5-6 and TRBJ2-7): DAGVTQSPTHLIKTRGQQVTLRCSPKSGHDTVSWYQQALGQGPQFIFQYYEEEERQRGNFPDRFSGHQFPNYSSELNVNALLLGDSALYLCASSLGSGSYEQYFGPGTRLTVT.

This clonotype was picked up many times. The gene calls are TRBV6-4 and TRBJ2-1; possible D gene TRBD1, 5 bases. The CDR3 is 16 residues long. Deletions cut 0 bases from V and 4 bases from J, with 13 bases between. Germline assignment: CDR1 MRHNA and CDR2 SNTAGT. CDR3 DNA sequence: TGTGCCAGCAGTGACTCGAGTCGGCAGGGTTACAATGAGCAGTTCTTC. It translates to CASSDSSRQGYNEQFF.

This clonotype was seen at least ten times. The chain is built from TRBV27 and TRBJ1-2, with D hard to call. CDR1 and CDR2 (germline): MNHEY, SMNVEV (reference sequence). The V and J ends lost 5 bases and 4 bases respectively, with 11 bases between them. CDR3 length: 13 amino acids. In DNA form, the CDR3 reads TGTGCCAGCAGTAGTTATGGATCCTATGGCTACACCTTC. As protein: CASSSYGSYGYTF.

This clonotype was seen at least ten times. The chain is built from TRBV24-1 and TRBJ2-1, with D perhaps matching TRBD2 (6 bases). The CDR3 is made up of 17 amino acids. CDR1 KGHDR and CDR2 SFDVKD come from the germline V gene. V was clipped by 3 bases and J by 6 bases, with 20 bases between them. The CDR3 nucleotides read TGTGCCACCAGTGATCCCGGGCCTCCCTACGGGAGCAATGAGCAGTTCTTC. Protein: CATSDPGPPYGSNEQFF.

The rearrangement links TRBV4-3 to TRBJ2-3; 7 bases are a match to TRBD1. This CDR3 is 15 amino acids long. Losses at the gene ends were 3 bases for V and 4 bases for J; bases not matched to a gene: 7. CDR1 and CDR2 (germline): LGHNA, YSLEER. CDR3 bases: TGCGCCAGCAGCCAGGCGACAGGGACCGCAGATACGCAGTATTTT. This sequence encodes CASSQATGTADTQYF.

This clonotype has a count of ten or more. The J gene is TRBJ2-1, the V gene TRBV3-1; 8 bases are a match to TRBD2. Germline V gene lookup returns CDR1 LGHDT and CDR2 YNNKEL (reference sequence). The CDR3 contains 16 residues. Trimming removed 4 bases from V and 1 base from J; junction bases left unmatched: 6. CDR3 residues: CASSRGSGISYNEQFF. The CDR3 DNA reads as TGTGCCAGCAGCCGGGGTAGCGGGATATCCTACAATGAGCAGTTCTTC.

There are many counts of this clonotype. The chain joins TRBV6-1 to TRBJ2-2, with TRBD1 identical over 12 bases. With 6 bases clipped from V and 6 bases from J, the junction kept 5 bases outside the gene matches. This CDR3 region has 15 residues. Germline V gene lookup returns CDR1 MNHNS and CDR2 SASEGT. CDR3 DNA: TGTGCCAGCAGCTTCGGGACAGGGGGCCCCGGGGAGCTGTTTTTT. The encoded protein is CASSFGTGGPGELFF.